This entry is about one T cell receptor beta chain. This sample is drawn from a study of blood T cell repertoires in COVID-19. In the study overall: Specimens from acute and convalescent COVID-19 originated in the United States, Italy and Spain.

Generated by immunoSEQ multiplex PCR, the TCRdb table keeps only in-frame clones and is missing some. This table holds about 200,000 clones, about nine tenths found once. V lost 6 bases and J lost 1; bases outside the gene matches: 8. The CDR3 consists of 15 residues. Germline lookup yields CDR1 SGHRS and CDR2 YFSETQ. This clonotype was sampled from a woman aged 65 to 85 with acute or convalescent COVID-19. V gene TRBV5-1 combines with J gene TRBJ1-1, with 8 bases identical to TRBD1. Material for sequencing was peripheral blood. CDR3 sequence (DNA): TGCGCCAGCACCCAACGACAGGGGCAGAACACTGAAGCTTTCTTT. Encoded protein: CASTQRQGQNTEAFF.